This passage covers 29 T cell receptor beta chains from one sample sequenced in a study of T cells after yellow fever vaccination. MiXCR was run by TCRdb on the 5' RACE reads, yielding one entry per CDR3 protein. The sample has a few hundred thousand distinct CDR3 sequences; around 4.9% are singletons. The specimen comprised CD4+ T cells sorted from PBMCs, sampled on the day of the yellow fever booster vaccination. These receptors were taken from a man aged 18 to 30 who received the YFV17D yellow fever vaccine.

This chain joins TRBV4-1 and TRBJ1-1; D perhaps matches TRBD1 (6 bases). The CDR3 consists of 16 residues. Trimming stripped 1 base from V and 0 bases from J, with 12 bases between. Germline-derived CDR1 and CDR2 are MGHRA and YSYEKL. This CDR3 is CASSQGEGDMNTEAFF. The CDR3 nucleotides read TGCGCCAGCAGCCAAGGCGAGGGGGACATGAACACTGAAGCTTTCTTT.

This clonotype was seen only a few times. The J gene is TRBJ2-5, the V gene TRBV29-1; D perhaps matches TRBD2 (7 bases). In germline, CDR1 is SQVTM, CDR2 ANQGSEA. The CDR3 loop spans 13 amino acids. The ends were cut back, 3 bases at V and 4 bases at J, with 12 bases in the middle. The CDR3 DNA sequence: TGCAGCGTTGAGGCGGGGGCCCGAGAGACCCAGTACTTC. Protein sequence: CSVEAGARETQYF.

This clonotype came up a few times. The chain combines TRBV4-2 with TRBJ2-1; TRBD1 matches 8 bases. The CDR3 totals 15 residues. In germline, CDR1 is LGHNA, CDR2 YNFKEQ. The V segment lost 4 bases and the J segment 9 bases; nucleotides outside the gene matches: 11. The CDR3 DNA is TGTGCCAGCAGCCCGGACAGGGCAATGGGGGGTGAGCAGTTCTTC. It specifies CASSPDRAMGGEQFF.

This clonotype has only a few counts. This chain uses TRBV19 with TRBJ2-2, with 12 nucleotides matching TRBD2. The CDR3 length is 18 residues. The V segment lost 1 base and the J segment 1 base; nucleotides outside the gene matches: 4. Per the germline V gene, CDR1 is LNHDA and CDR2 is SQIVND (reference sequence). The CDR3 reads CASSIAASGGVNTGELFF. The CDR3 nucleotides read TGTGCCAGTAGTATAGCGGCTAGCGGGGGGGTGAACACCGGGGAGCTGTTTTTT.

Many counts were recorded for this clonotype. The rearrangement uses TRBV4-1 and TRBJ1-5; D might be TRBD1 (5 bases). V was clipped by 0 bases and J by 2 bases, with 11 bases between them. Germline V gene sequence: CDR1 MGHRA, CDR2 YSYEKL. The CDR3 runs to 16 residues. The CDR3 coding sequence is TGCGCCAGCAGCCAAGACGGGGGGTTGGGCAATCAGCCCCAGCATTTT. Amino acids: CASSQDGGLGNQPQHF.

Written as DNA, the CDR3 is TGTGCCAGCTCACCGACAGGGGGCGAAGCTACGCAGTATTTT. It encodes CASSPTGGEATQYF. The chain uses TRBV18 and TRBJ2-3, with 10 bases lining up with TRBD1. Germline V gene sequence: CDR1 KGHSH, CDR2 LQKENI. The CDR3 contains 14 residues. Trimming at V came to 3 bases and at J to 8 bases, leaving 5 bases not matched to a gene.

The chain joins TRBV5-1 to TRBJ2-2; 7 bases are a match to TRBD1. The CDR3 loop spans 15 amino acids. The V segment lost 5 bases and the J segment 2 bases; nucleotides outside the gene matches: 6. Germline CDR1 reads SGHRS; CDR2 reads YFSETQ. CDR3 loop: CASSPDRSNTGELFF. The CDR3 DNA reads TGCGCCAGCAGTCCGGACAGGTCTAACACCGGGGAGCTGTTTTTT.

The CDR3 loop reads CSATPGRETQYF. The CDR3 bases are TGCAGTGCTACCCCCGGGCGGGAGACCCAGTACTTC. The chain carries TRBV20-1 and TRBJ2-5; D remains ambiguous. V lost 4 bases and J lost 5, with 11 bases in between. This CDR3 has 12 amino acids. Germline CDR1 DFQATT, CDR2 SNEGSKA (reference sequence).

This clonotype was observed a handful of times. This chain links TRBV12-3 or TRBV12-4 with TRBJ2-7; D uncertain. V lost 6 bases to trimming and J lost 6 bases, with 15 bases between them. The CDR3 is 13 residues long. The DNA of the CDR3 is TGTGCCAGCAGCCGGTTCGCGGAAGTCGAGCAGTACTTC. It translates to CASSRFAEVEQYF.

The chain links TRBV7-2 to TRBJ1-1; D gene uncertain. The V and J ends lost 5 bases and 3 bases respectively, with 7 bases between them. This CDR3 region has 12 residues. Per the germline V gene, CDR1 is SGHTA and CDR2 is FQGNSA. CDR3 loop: CASSVGHTEAFF. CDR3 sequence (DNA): TGTGCCAGCAGCGTAGGTCACACTGAAGCTTTCTTT. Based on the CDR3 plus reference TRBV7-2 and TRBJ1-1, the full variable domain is GAGVSQSPSNKVTEKGKDVELRCDPISGHTALYWYRQSLGQGLEFLIYFQGNSAPDKSGLPSDRFSAERTGGSVSTLTIQRTQQEDSAVYLCASSVGHTEAFFGQGTRLTVV.

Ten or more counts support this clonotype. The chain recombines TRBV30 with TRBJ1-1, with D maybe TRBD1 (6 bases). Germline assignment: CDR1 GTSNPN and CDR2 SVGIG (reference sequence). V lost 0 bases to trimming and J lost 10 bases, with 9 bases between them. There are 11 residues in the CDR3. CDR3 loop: CAWSVQGIAFF. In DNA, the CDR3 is TGTGCCTGGAGTGTACAGGGAATAGCTTTCTTT.

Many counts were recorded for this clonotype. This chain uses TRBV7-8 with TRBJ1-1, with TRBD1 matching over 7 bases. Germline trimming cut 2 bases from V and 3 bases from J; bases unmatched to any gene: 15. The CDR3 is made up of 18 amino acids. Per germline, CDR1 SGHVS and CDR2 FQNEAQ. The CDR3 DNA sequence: TGTGCCAGCAGCTTAAGGAGAGTGGGACAGCTCGGGTACACTGAAGCTTTCTTT. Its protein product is CASSLRRVGQLGYTEAFF.

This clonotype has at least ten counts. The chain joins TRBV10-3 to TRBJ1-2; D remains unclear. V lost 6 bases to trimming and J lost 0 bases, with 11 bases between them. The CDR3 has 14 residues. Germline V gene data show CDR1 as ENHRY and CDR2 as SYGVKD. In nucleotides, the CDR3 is TGTGCCATCAGAGCAGCCGAGACTAACTATGGCTACACCTTC. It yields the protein CAIRAAETNYGYTF.

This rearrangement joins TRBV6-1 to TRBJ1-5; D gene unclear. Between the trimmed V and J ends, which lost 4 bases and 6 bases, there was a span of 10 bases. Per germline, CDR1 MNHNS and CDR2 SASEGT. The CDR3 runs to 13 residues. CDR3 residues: CASSALGRQPQHF. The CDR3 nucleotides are TGTGCCAGCAGTGCACTAGGCCGTCAGCCCCAGCATTTT.

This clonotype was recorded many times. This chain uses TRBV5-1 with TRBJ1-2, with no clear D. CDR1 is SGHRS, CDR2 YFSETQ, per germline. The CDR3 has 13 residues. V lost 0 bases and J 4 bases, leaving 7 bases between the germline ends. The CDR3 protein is CASSLDGLYGYTF. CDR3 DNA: TGCGCCAGCAGCTTGGACGGACTCTATGGCTACACCTTC.

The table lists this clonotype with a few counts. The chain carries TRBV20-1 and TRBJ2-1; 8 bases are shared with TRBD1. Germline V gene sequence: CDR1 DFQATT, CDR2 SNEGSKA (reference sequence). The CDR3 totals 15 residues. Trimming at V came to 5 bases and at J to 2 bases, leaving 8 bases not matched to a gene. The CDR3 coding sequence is TGCAGTGCTCCCCGGACAGGGTCCACCTACAATGAGCAGTTCTTC. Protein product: CSAPRTGSTYNEQFF.

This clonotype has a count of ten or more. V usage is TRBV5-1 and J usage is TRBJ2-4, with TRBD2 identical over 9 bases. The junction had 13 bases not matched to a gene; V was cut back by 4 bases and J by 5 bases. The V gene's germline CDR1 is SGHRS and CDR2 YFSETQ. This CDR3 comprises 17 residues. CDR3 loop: CASSPRGGGAPQNIQYF. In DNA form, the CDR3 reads TGCGCCAGCAGCCCCCGTGGCGGGGGGGCCCCACAAAACATTCAGTACTTC. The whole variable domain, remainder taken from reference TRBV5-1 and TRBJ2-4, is KAGVTQTPRYLIKTRGQQVTLSCSPISGHRSVSWYQQTPGQGLQFLFEYFSETQRNKGNFPGRFSGRQFSNSRSEMNVSTLELGDSALYLCASSPRGGGAPQNIQYFGAGTRLSVL.

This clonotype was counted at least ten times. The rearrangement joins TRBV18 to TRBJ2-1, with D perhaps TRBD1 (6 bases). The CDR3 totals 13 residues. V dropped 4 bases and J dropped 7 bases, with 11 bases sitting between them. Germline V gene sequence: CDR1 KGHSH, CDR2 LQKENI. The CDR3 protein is CASSQGQTNEQFF. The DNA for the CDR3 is TGTGCCAGCTCACAAGGACAGACTAATGAGCAGTTCTTC.

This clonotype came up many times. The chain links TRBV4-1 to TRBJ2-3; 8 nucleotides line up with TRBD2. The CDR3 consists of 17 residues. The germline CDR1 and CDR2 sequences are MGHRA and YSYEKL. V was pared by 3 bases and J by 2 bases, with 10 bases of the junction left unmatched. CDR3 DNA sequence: TGCGCCAGCAGCCAGGGTTTAGCGGGGATACTCACAGATACGCAGTATTTT. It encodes CASSQGLAGILTDTQYF.

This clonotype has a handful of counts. CDR3: CASSRAHLDTGELFF. The CDR3 DNA is TGTGCCAGCTCGCGCGCGCATCTGGACACCGGGGAGCTGTTTTTT. V usage is TRBV25-1 and J usage is TRBJ2-2, with D uncertain. The CDR3 consists of 15 residues. Germline assignment: CDR1 MGHDK and CDR2 SYGVNS. The V end lost 8 bases, the J end lost 3 bases, and 16 bases lay between the germline ends.

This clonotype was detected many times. CDR3 sequence: CATSDYMSSNTGELFF. CDR3 nucleotide sequence: TGTGCCACCAGTGATTATATGAGCTCGAACACCGGGGAGCTGTTTTTT. This chain joins TRBV24-1 and TRBJ2-2; D not certain. Germline V CDR1 and CDR2: KGHDR, SFDVKD. This CDR3 contains 16 residues. V was shortened by 2 bases and J by 0 bases, with 9 bases between the two germline ends.

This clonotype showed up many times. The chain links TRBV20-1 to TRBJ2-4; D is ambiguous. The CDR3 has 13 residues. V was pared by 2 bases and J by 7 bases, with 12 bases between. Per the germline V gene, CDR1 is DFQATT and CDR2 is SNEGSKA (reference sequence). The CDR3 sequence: CSARPLGWNIQYF. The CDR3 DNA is TGCAGTGCTAGACCTCTAGGGTGGAACATTCAGTACTTC.

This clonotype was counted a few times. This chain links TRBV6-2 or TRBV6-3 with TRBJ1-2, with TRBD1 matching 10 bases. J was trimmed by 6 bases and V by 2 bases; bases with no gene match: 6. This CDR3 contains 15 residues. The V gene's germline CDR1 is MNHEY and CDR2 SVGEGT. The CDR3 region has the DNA TGTGCCAGCAGTTACGCGGGACAGGGGTGGAATGGCTACACCTTC. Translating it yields CASSYAGQGWNGYTF.

Here the CDR3 reads CASSRVDTQYF. As DNA, the CDR3 is TGTGCCAGCAGCCGAGTGGATACGCAGTATTTT. This sequence joins TRBV7-9 and TRBJ2-3; D is ambiguous. The CDR3 spans 11 residues. V lost 5 bases, J lost 6 bases, and 6 bases lay in between. CDR1 and CDR2 (germline): SEHNR, FQNEAQ (reference sequence). The full variable domain, its missing parts supplied by reference TRBV7-9 and TRBJ2-3, is DTGVSQNPRHKITKRGQNVTFRCDPISEHNRLYWYRQTLGQGPEFLTYFQNEAQLEKSRLLSDRFSAERPKGSFSTLEIQRTEQGDSAMYLCASSRVDTQYFGPGTRLTVL.

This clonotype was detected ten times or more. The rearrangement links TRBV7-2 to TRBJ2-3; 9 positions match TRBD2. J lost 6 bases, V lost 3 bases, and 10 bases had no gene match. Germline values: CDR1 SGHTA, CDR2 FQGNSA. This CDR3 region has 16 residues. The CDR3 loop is CASSFVPLAGRDTQYF. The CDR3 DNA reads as TGTGCCAGCAGCTTTGTCCCTCTAGCGGGGAGGGATACGCAGTATTTT.

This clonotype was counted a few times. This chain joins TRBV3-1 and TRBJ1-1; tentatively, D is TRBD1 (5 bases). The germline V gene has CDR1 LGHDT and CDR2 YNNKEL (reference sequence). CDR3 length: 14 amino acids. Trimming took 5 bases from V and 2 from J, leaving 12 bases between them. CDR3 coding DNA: TGTGCCAGCAGCTACAGGACCGCTAACACTGAAGCTTTCTTT. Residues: CASSYRTANTEAFF.

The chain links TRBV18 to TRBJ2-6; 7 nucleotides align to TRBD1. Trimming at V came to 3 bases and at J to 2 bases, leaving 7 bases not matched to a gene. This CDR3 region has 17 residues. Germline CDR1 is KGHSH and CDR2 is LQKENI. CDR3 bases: TGTGCCAGCTCACCCCGGGACAGTGGGACTGGGGCCAACGTCCTGACTTTC. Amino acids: CASSPRDSGTGANVLTF.

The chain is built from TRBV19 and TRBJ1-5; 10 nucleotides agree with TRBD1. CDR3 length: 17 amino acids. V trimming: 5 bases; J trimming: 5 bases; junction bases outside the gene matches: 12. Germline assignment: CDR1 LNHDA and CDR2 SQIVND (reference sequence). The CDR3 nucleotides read TGTGCCAGTAGTGGGCCTCCGGGACAGGGGCTTGATCAGCCCCAGCATTTT. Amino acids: CASSGPPGQGLDQPQHF.

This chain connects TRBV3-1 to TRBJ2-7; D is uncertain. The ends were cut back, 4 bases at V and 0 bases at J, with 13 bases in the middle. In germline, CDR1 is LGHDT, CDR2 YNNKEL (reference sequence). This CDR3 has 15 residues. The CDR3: CASSPGPDPSYEQYV. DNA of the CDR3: TGTGCCAGCAGCCCCGGGCCGGACCCCTCCTACGAGCAGTACGTC.